One and the same sample provided the 18 T cell receptor beta chains below, sequenced in a study of identical twins. One entry per CDR3 protein, called by TCRdb with MiXCR from the 5' RACE reads. The sample records a few hundred thousand distinct CDR3 sequences, roughly 9.9% being singletons. These data are also associated with another study on yellow fever vaccine responses in identical twins.

Sequenced material: PBMCs. The receptors here all came from a woman under 30 in good health.

This clonotype has only a few counts. The chain uses TRBV6-1 and TRBJ1-5; D remains unclear. V was trimmed by 4 bases and J by 3 bases, leaving 10 bases between them. The germline V gene encodes CDR1 MNHNS and CDR2 SASEGT. The CDR3 extends over 14 amino acids. The CDR3 here is CASSAWGTNQPQHF. The CDR3 DNA follows: TGTGCCAGCAGTGCATGGGGTACCAATCAGCCCCAGCATTTT.

This clonotype was detected only a few times. This rearrangement joins TRBV14 to TRBJ2-7, with 10 bases that match TRBD2. This CDR3 is 15 amino acids long. Unmatched junction bases numbered 6, after V lost 4 bases and J lost 3 bases. The germline V gene encodes CDR1 SGHDN and CDR2 FVKESK. CDR3: CASSPRLAGIYEQYF. The CDR3 coding sequence is TGTGCCAGCAGCCCCAGACTAGCGGGTATCTACGAGCAGTACTTC. The full variable domain, in which reference TRBV14 and TRBJ2-7 provide the parts outside the CDR3, is EAGVTQFPSHSVIEKGQTVTLRCDPISGHDNLYWYRRVMGKEIKFLLHFVKESKQDESGMPNNRFLAERTGGTYSTLKVQPAELEDSGVYFCASSPRLAGIYEQYFGPGTRLTVT.

This clonotype occurred many times. The chain uses TRBV10-3 and TRBJ2-7; TRBD2 might be the D (5 bases). CDR1 is ENHRY and CDR2 is SYGVKD in the germline V gene. Trimming took off 7 bases at V and 4 bases at J, with 14 bases between the two ends. The CDR3 has 13 amino acids. The CDR3 here is CAIMDFTRYEQYF. For the CDR3, the DNA is TGTGCCATCATGGACTTTACGAGATACGAGCAGTACTTC.

This clonotype showed up many times. The chain combines TRBV4-1 with TRBJ2-5; D gene uncertain. The CDR3 has 16 residues. Germline V gene sequence: CDR1 MGHRA, CDR2 YSYEKL. V was trimmed by 1 base and J by 4 bases, leaving 16 bases between them. CDR3 sequence: CASSQVTSVGGETQYF. CDR3 nucleotides: TGCGCCAGCAGCCAAGTCACGAGCGTCGGTGGAGAGACCCAGTACTTC.

The V gene is TRBV19, the J gene TRBJ2-4; D is uncertain. Trimming removed 4 bases at V and 8 bases at J, with 15 bases between. The CDR3 contains 14 residues. Germline V gives CDR1 LNHDA, CDR2 SQIVND (reference sequence). The CDR3 reads CASSTLERLDIQYF. The CDR3 DNA is TGTGCCAGTAGTACCCTCGAACGTTTGGACATTCAGTACTTC.

This chain links TRBV29-1 with TRBJ2-3, with 7 bases that match TRBD1. Germline loops: CDR1 SQVTM, CDR2 ANQGSEA. V gave up 6 bases and J gave up 2 bases; unmatched junction bases: 17. The CDR3 contains 17 residues. The CDR3 reads CSVSGPRGLDVTDTQYF. The CDR3 DNA follows: TGCAGCGTCTCCGGGCCAAGGGGGCTGGACGTCACAGATACGCAGTATTTT.

This clonotype was detected many times. This chain joins TRBV5-1 and TRBJ2-2; the match to TRBD2 covers 11 bases. The germline V gene encodes CDR1 SGHRS and CDR2 YFSETQ. V shed 3 bases and J 6 bases; nucleotides not matched to a gene: 7. The CDR3 is 16 residues long. The CDR3 reads CASSSTSGSVSGELFF. The CDR3 DNA is TGCGCCAGCAGCTCAACTAGCGGGAGTGTATCCGGGGAGCTGTTTTTT.

The chain uses TRBV7-6 and TRBJ1-4; 10 nucleotides match TRBD1. CDR1 is SGHVS and CDR2 is FNYEAQ in the germline V gene. The CDR3 has 16 residues. With V trimmed by 5 bases and J by 5 bases, 8 bases remained unmatched. The CDR3 DNA sequence: TGTGCCAGCAGCCCTCGTCGGACAGGGGGGAATGAAAAACTGTTTTTT. As protein: CASSPRRTGGNEKLFF.

This clonotype has just a few counts. This chain links TRBV5-1 with TRBJ2-3; 7 nucleotides line up with TRBD1. Germline V gene sequence: CDR1 SGHRS, CDR2 YFSETQ. This CDR3 has 14 amino acids. V shed 3 bases and J 4 bases; nucleotides not matched to a gene: 5. CDR3: CASSSTGAADTQYF. Here the CDR3 DNA reads TGCGCCAGCAGCTCCACAGGGGCCGCAGATACGCAGTATTTT.

The CDR3 DNA follows: TGTGCCAGCTCACTCCCCGGGACTAGACTCCTCGAGCAGTACTTC. Translation gives CASSLPGTRLLEQYF. This chain joins TRBV18 and TRBJ2-7, with TRBD2 matching 8 bases. Germline CDR1 and CDR2: KGHSH and LQKENI. This CDR3 has 15 amino acids. V shed 4 bases, J shed 6 bases, and the junction held 11 bases outside the gene matches.

The rearrangement links TRBV12-3 or TRBV12-4 to TRBJ2-7, with 8 bases fitting TRBD2. This CDR3 region has 15 residues. J lost 2 bases, V lost 7 bases, and 10 bases had no gene match. This chain's CDR3 is CASTPAGGAPYEQYF. The CDR3 coding sequence is TGTGCCAGCACTCCCGCGGGGGGTGCTCCCTACGAGCAGTACTTC.

This sequence joins TRBV28 and TRBJ1-5, with 9 bases fitting TRBD1. Looked up from germline, CDR1 is MDHEN and CDR2 is SYDVKM. The junction had 13 bases not matched to a gene; V was cut back by 5 bases and J by 11 bases. CDR3 size: 15 residues. The CDR3 DNA reads as TGTGCCAGCAGTCAAGACAGGGGGTACTCATCTGCCCAGCATTTT. This encodes CASSQDRGYSSAQHF.

Ten or more counts support this clonotype. The V and J genes are TRBV6-2 or TRBV6-3 and TRBJ2-6; TRBD2 matches 7 bases. The ends lost 5 bases at V and 4 bases at J; junction bases unmatched: 8. Germline V gene lookup returns CDR1 MNHEY and CDR2 SVGEGT. CDR3 length: 16 residues. The CDR3 DNA follows: TGTGCCAGCAGTCCGACTAGCTTCGACGGGGCCAACGTCCTGACTTTC. This gives the protein CASSPTSFDGANVLTF.

At least ten counts were recorded for this clonotype. The chain employs TRBV20-1 and TRBJ1-2, with 8 positions matching TRBD1. This CDR3 is 15 amino acids long. The V gene's germline CDR1 is DFQATT and CDR2 SNEGSKA (reference sequence). V lost 6 bases, J lost 1 base, and 10 bases stayed unmatched. The CDR3: CSAATGTGFNYGYTF. DNA for the CDR3: TGCAGTGCCGCAACCGGGACAGGCTTTAACTATGGCTACACCTTC.

Ten or more counts support this clonotype. CDR3 amino acids: CSARDTRQGADEQFF. CDR3 bases: TGCAGTGCTAGAGATACAAGACAGGGGGCGGATGAGCAGTTCTTC. This chain uses TRBV20-1 with TRBJ2-1, with TRBD1 matching over 10 bases. The CDR3 runs to 15 residues. The V gene's germline CDR1 is DFQATT and CDR2 SNEGSKA (reference sequence). V shed 0 bases and J 8 bases; nucleotides not matched to a gene: 7.

This clonotype has more than one count but fewer than ten. This chain connects TRBV12-3 or TRBV12-4 to TRBJ2-7; 11 bases line up with TRBD1. V lost 0 bases to trimming and J lost 1 base; unmatched junction nucleotides: 5. This CDR3 region has 17 residues. CDR3 in amino acids: CASSLALGQGVSYEQYF. CDR3 nucleotides: TGTGCCAGCAGTTTAGCCTTGGGACAGGGGGTATCCTACGAGCAGTACTTC.

This chain joins TRBV20-1 and TRBJ2-7; a weak D match, TRBD1 (5 bases). V gave up 3 bases and J gave up 2 bases, with 11 bases separating them. CDR3 size: 13 residues. Germline V gene data show CDR1 as DFQATT and CDR2 as SNEGSKA (reference sequence). The CDR3 reads CSASPPGTYEQYF. As DNA, the CDR3 is TGCAGTGCTAGCCCCCCAGGGACCTACGAGCAGTACTTC.

The table lists this clonotype with many counts. The genes are TRBV4-3 and TRBJ2-1, with no clear D. V lost 4 bases and J lost 8, with 18 bases in between. This CDR3 is built from 15 residues. CDR1 is LGHNA and CDR2 is YSLEER in the germline V gene. CDR3 nucleotides: TGCGCCAGCAGCCTCGACCCCGAATCCATCTATGAGCAGTTCTTC. This codes for CASSLDPESIYEQFF.